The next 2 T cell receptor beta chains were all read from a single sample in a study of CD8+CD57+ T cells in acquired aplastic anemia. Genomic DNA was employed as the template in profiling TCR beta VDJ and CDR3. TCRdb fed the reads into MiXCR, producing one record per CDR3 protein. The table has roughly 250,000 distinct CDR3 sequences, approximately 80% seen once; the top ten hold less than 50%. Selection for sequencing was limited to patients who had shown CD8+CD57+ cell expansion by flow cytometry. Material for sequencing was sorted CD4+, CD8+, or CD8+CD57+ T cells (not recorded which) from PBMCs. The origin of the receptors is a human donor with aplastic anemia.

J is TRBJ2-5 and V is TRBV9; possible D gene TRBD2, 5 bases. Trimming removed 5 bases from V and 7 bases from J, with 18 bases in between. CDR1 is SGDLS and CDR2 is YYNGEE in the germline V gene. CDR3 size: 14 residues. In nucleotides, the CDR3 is TGTGCCAGCAGGAGCGGCAGCGAGCATGCGACCCAGTACTTC. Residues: CASRSGSEHATQYF.

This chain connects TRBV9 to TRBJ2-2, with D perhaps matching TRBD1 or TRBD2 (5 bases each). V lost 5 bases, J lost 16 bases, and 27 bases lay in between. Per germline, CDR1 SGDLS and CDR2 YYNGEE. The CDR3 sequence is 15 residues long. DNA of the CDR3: TGTGCCAGCAGACTGCCCGGGGCTACGCACGATTTTTGGTTTTTT. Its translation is CASRLPGATHDFWFF.